This T cell receptor (beta chain) was recovered during a study of shared clonotypes between healthy human individuals. CDR3 length: 16 amino acids. Germline assignment: CDR1 SGHTS and CDR2 YDEGEE. V was cut by 1 base and J by 7 bases, with 18 bases left in between. General observations from the study: Among the subsets, naive ones generally showed larger estimated richness than memory ones.

As regards this clone: Its antigen remains unidentified.

In the source study's methods: ImmunoSEQ junction-only sequences lacked quality scores, so their filtering differed. Repertoires were generated with immunoSEQ multiplex PCR, while TCRdb's copy carries only in-frame clones and drops some. Clonal size and the V and J genes are those of that table, whereas D and trimming came from the DNA. Of under 600,000 clones listed, about 96% are singletons. All donors were Caucasian adults living in Nashville, Tennessee. Sequenced material: naive CD4+ T cells sorted from blood. Subset given: CD45RA+ positively selected. The V call is TRBV5-8, the J call TRBJ2-1; D not certain. The source is a woman younger than 45 in good health. The DNA for the CDR3 is TGTGCCAGCAGCTTGCCAAAAAACAGTGGATTGAATGAGCAGTTCTTC. Translation gives CASSLPKNSGLNEQFF.